The clone carrying this T cell receptor (beta chain) was seen many times. The data are from a study of blood T cells in healthy people across ages. The second PCR ran roughly 6 to 11 cycles with a sample-barcoded 5' primer and J-beta primers. TCRdb processed the 5' RACE reads anew with MiXCR; each CDR3 protein has one entry. This sample yields fewer than 2,000,000 distinct CDR3 sequences, of which approximately 32% are seen a single time; about 10% belongs to the top ten. CDR3 length: 16 residues. Deletions cut 2 bases from V and 1 base from J, with 14 bases between. Germline V gene lookup returns CDR1 MNHNY and CDR2 SVGAGI (reference sequence).

The clonotype comes from a woman under 40 in good health. The chain combines TRBV6-6 with TRBJ2-5; a possible D gene is TRBD1 (6 bases). Material: blood. The CDR3 DNA reads TGTGCCAGCAGTTACGACAGGAAAACTGTCCAAGAGACCCAGTACTTC. Amino acid sequence: CASSYDRKTVQETQYF.